The T cell receptor beta chain described here comes from a study of patients with pleural tuberculosis. The V end lost 6 bases, the J end lost 3 bases, and 12 bases lay between the germline ends. Germline lookup yields CDR1 MDHEN and CDR2 SYDVKM. The CDR3 covers 14 residues. TCRdb re-called the reads with MiXCR, one entry per CDR3 protein. The sample lists approximately 50,000 distinct CDR3 sequences, about 7.3% occurring once. This clonotype was recorded many times. This receptor was identified in a human donor with pleural tuberculosis. V and J are TRBV28 and TRBJ1-5, with unresolved D. The CDR3 reads CASRLWRDNQPQHF. In DNA, the CDR3 is TGTGCCAGCAGGCTTTGGCGGGACAATCAGCCCCAGCATTTT.